The 28 T cell receptor beta chains below come from one sample, sequenced in a study of shared clonotypes between healthy human individuals. Libraries were prepared by immunoSEQ multiplex PCR; TCRdb keeps only in-frame clonotypes and omits some of them. The sample includes 950,000 to 1,100,000 clones, around 74% seen only once; the top ten take roughly 1.4%. Sample: memory CD4+ T cells sorted from blood. Described subset: CD45RA-negative fraction. The receptors shown here come from a man aged 18 to 29 in good health.

The table lists this clone with many counts. The chain recombines TRBV2 with TRBJ2-5; 7 nucleotides agree with TRBD2. The germline V gene encodes CDR1 SNHLY and CDR2 FYNNEI. The CDR3 loop spans 14 amino acids. With 6 bases clipped from V and 7 bases from J, the junction kept 11 bases outside the gene matches. The CDR3 protein is CASRASAGEGTQYF. The CDR3 region has the DNA TGTGCCAGCAGAGCTAGTGCGGGGGAGGGGACCCAGTACTTC.

The chain carries TRBV6-6 and TRBJ1-1; D is undetermined. Trimming removed 8 bases at V and 0 bases at J, with 13 bases between. CDR1 and CDR2 from the germline V gene are MNHNY and SVGAGI (reference sequence). The CDR3 has 14 residues. The CDR3 here is CASSAGQMNTEAFF. The DNA of the CDR3 is TGTGCCAGCTCGGCGGGCCAAATGAACACTGAAGCTTTCTTT.

The V gene is TRBV10-3, the J gene TRBJ1-1; D is perhaps TRBD1 (5 bases). Trimming shortened V by 7 bases and J by 0 bases, and 12 bases separated the two germline ends. Germline V lookup: CDR1 ENHRY, CDR2 SYGVKD. CDR3 size: 14 residues. In DNA form, the CDR3 reads TGTGCCATCAACTCCGACAGTATGAACACTGAAGCTTTCTTT. This gives the protein CAINSDSMNTEAFF.

This clone was recorded only once. The V gene is TRBV7-9, the J gene TRBJ2-1; tentatively, D is TRBD1 (5 bases). With 5 bases removed from V and 4 bases from J, the gap between germline ends came to 18 bases. The CDR3 extends over 16 amino acids. Germline CDR1 and CDR2: SEHNR and FQNEAQ (reference sequence). The CDR3 DNA reads as TGTGCCAGCAGCCCCCGACAGACCCTGCGGTACAATGAGCAGTTCTTC. As protein: CASSPRQTLRYNEQFF.

The rearrangement joins TRBV6-5 to TRBJ2-7; D ambiguous. V was clipped by 7 bases and J by 6 bases, with 13 bases between them. From germline, CDR1 is MNHEY and CDR2 SVGAGI. This CDR3 spans 12 amino acids. This CDR3 is CASTPGDGEQYF. The CDR3 coding sequence is TGTGCCAGCACCCCCGGTGATGGCGAGCAGTACTTC.

The genes are TRBV19 and TRBJ1-5; D is unclear. The CDR3 consists of 15 residues. V was trimmed by 5 bases and J by 0 bases, leaving 11 bases between them. Germline CDR1 LNHDA, CDR2 SQIVND (reference sequence). This CDR3 reads CASSSNTNSNQPQHF. Here the CDR3 DNA reads TGTGCCAGTAGTTCTAACACCAATAGCAATCAGCCCCAGCATTTT.

The chain carries TRBV7-9 and TRBJ1-4; D unclear. In germline, CDR1 is SEHNR, CDR2 FQNEAQ (reference sequence). V shed 5 bases and J shed 8 bases, with 12 bases lying between them. CDR3 length equals 13 residues. CDR3 amino acids: CASSRLGGEKLFF. In DNA form, the CDR3 reads TGTGCCAGCAGCCGACTGGGAGGAGAAAAACTGTTTTTT. Using reference TRBV7-9 and TRBJ1-4 for the parts outside the CDR3, the full variable domain is DTGVSQNPRHKITKRGQNVTFRCDPISEHNRLYWYRQTLGQGPEFLTYFQNEAQLEKSRLLSDRFSAERPKGSFSTLEIQRTEQGDSAMYLCASSRLGGEKLFFGSGTQLSVL.

The rearrangement links TRBV2 to TRBJ1-2, with a possible D match to TRBD1 (6 bases). Trimming cost V 1 base and J 6 bases, with 9 bases left between them. The CDR3 runs 13 residues. From germline, CDR1 is SNHLY and CDR2 FYNNEI. The CDR3 DNA follows: TGTGCCAGCAGTGAAGACAGGGCAAATGGCTACACCTTC. Its translation: CASSEDRANGYTF.

The chain carries TRBV5-1 and TRBJ2-6; 8 bases align to TRBD1. Germline assignment: CDR1 SGHRS and CDR2 YFSETQ. Trimming cost V 3 bases and J 0 bases; bases outside gene matches: 5. The CDR3 has 17 amino acids. The CDR3 sequence is CASSSGQGASGANVLTF. The CDR3, as DNA: TGCGCCAGCAGCTCTGGACAGGGAGCCTCTGGGGCCAACGTCCTGACTTTC.

The V call is TRBV9, the J call TRBJ2-3; 13 bases are a match to TRBD2. Per the germline V gene, CDR1 is SGDLS and CDR2 is YYNGEE. This CDR3 is built from 20 residues. V was pared by 0 bases and J by 0 bases, with 10 bases of the junction left unmatched. CDR3: CASSVAGVTSGRWSTDTQYF. The CDR3 DNA sequence: TGTGCCAGCAGCGTAGCTGGGGTGACTAGCGGGAGGTGGAGCACAGATACGCAGTATTTT.

The CDR3 coding sequence is TGTGCCAGTAGTCCTGACAGGGTTGAGACCCAGTACTTC. Its protein product is CASSPDRVETQYF. The chain employs TRBV19 and TRBJ2-5; the match to TRBD1 covers 7 bases. CDR3 size: 13 residues. Germline V gives CDR1 LNHDA, CDR2 SQIVND (reference sequence). Trimming removed 5 bases from V and 5 bases from J; junction bases left unmatched: 5.

This chain uses TRBV11-2 with TRBJ2-1; perhaps TRBD1 as D (6 bases). The CDR3 contains 16 residues. V lost 0 bases and J lost 2, with 11 bases in between. Germline V gives CDR1 SGHAT, CDR2 FQNNGV. DNA of the CDR3: TGTGCCAGCAGCTTAGAGGTACGGACAGCCTACAATGAGCAGTTCTTC. Protein: CASSLEVRTAYNEQFF.

This clone was counted a few times. This chain links TRBV27 with TRBJ1-1; the match to TRBD1 covers 8 bases. CDR3 size: 13 residues. V was pared by 4 bases and J by 7 bases, with 5 bases of the junction left unmatched. Germline V gene sequence: CDR1 MNHEY, CDR2 SMNVEV (reference sequence). For the CDR3, the DNA is TGTGCCAGCAGTTCGCGGACAGGGAATGAAGCTTTCTTT. This codes for CASSSRTGNEAFF.

This rearrangement joins TRBV25-1 to TRBJ1-6; 11 nucleotides agree with TRBD1. After removal of 4 bases from V and 9 bases from J, the junction contained 8 bases not matched to a gene. CDR1 is MGHDK and CDR2 is SYGVNS in the germline V gene. The CDR3 is made up of 16 amino acids. The CDR3 region is CASSVTGQGASSPLHF. CDR3 coding DNA: TGTGCCAGCAGTGTTACTGGACAGGGGGCTTCTTCACCCCTCCACTTT.

This clone was counted only a few times. The V gene is TRBV4-2, the J gene TRBJ1-2, with a weak D call TRBD1 (6 bases). The CDR3 covers 14 residues. Between the trimmed V and J ends, which lost 4 bases and 4 bases, there was a span of 13 bases. Germline V gene lookup returns CDR1 LGHNA and CDR2 YNFKEQ. The CDR3 region is CASSRGAGTYGYTF. The CDR3 DNA reads as TGTGCCAGCAGCCGGGGGGCAGGGACCTATGGCTACACCTTC.

This clone showed up just a few times. This sequence joins TRBV5-1 and TRBJ2-5; possible D gene TRBD2, 5 bases. Trimming took off 4 bases at V and 1 base at J, with 8 bases between the two ends. The V gene's germline CDR1 is SGHRS and CDR2 YFSETQ. The CDR3 contains 13 residues. In DNA form, the CDR3 reads TGCGCCAGCAGCCGGGGAACCCAAGAGACCCAGTACTTC. It encodes CASSRGTQETQYF.

The V call is TRBV6-5, the J call TRBJ1-1; a weak D match, TRBD1 (5 bases). There are 15 residues in the CDR3. Deletions cut 8 bases from V and 5 bases from J, with 21 bases between. Per germline, CDR1 MNHEY and CDR2 SVGAGI. The CDR3 coding sequence is TGTGCCAGCCAAACCCCCCAGGGAAGTAGGACTGAAGCTTTCTTT. Translating it yields CASQTPQGSRTEAFF.

V is TRBV5-1 and J is TRBJ2-5; 7 bases are shared with TRBD1. Germline V gene sequence: CDR1 SGHRS, CDR2 YFSETQ. This CDR3 region has 15 residues. The J segment lost 2 bases and the V segment lost 4 bases, leaving 8 bases of the junction unmatched. For the CDR3, the DNA is TGCGCCAGCAGCCGGCCATGGGACAGTCAAGAGACCCAGTACTTC. It encodes CASSRPWDSQETQYF.

V and J are TRBV18 and TRBJ1-4; D unresolved. Trimming left V 4 bases short and J 8 bases short, with 11 bases between. This CDR3 comprises 13 residues. Germline V CDR1 and CDR2: KGHSH, LQKENI. The CDR3 loop reads CASSRGPGEKLFF. In nucleotides, the CDR3 is TGTGCCAGCTCACGAGGCCCGGGAGAAAAACTGTTTTTT.

The CDR3 DNA is TGTGCCAGCGGGGCGCCGAACACCGGGGAGCTGTTTTTT. Translating gives CASGAPNTGELFF. V usage is TRBV7-2 and J usage is TRBJ2-2; TRBD1 is a possible D gene (5 bases). The length of the CDR3 is 13 residues. Germline CDR1 SGHTA, CDR2 FQGNSA. Trimming removed 8 bases from V and 0 bases from J, with 7 bases in between.

This chain uses TRBV29-1 with TRBJ2-5; the match to TRBD1 covers 9 bases. The last part of the DNA fits TRBJ2-7 better; the J call may be wrong. CDR3 length equals 11 residues. Germline CDR1 and CDR2: SQVTM and ANQGSEA. The CDR3 DNA reads TGCAGCGCTGGACAGGGGAACGAGCAGTACTTC. It codes for CSAGQGNEQYF.

V usage is TRBV6-5 and J usage is TRBJ1-1; no clear D. The CDR3 length is 13 residues. Trimming left V 5 bases short and J 5 bases short, with 12 bases between. Germline loops: CDR1 MNHEY, CDR2 SVGAGI. The CDR3 region is CASSPPQRTEAFF. DNA of the CDR3: TGTGCCAGCAGTCCCCCCCAGCGGACTGAAGCTTTCTTT.

CDR3 in DNA: TGTGCCAGTAGCCCCTCAGGGGGCAGGACCTACGAGCAGTACTTC. Protein product: CASSPSGGRTYEQYF. The chain has TRBV19 and TRBJ2-7; TRBD1 matches at 8 bases. CDR3 length: 15 amino acids. The germline CDR1 and CDR2 sequences are LNHDA and SQIVND (reference sequence). With 6 bases clipped from V and 2 bases from J, the junction kept 9 bases outside the gene matches.

There are a few counts of this clone. The chain recombines TRBV7-8 with TRBJ2-5, with 7 positions matching TRBD1. Germline loops: CDR1 SGHVS, CDR2 FQNEAQ. This CDR3 has 11 residues. J was trimmed by 12 bases and V by 5 bases; bases with no gene match: 6. CDR3 amino acids: CASSQDREKYF. For the CDR3, the DNA is TGTGCCAGCAGCCAAGACAGGGAGAAGTACTTC.

V and J are TRBV18 and TRBJ1-5, with TRBD1 matching over 8 bases. Losses at the gene ends were 2 bases for V and 3 bases for J; bases not matched to a gene: 6. The germline gives CDR1 KGHSH, CDR2 LQKENI. The CDR3 spans 16 residues. In DNA, the CDR3 is TGTGCCAGCTCACCATTGGCAGGGGGCAACAATCAGCCCCAGCATTTT. This translates into CASSPLAGGNNQPQHF.

To note about this clone: Other DNA variants within this sample encode the same CDR3. The rearrangement uses TRBV10-2 and TRBJ2-3; no clear D. Germline V gene lookup returns CDR1 WSHSY and CDR2 SAAADI. CDR3 size: 11 residues. Trimming pared 1 base from V and 6 bases from J, leaving 2 bases between. DNA for the CDR3: TGCGCCAGCAGTGAGTTGGATACGCAGTATTTT. Residues: CASSELDTQYF.

The genes are TRBV7-9 and TRBJ2-7; D possibly uses TRBD1 or TRBD2 (5 bases each). The CDR3 has 12 amino acids. Looked up from germline, CDR1 is SEHNR and CDR2 is FQNEAQ (reference sequence). Trimming removed 6 bases at V and 1 base at J, with 7 bases between. CDR3: CASRGDSYEQYF. Written as DNA, the CDR3 is TGTGCCAGCAGGGGGGATTCCTACGAGCAGTACTTC.

This clone was seen only a few times. This chain links TRBV19 with TRBJ2-1; TRBD2 is a possible D gene (6 bases). V lost 3 bases and J 7 bases, leaving 16 bases between the germline ends. Per the germline V gene, CDR1 is LNHDA and CDR2 is SQIVND (reference sequence). The length of the CDR3 is 15 residues. The CDR3 nucleotides are TGTGCCAGTAGTATTTCGGTTCAGCGGGCGAATGAGCAGTTCTTC. It translates to CASSISVQRANEQFF.